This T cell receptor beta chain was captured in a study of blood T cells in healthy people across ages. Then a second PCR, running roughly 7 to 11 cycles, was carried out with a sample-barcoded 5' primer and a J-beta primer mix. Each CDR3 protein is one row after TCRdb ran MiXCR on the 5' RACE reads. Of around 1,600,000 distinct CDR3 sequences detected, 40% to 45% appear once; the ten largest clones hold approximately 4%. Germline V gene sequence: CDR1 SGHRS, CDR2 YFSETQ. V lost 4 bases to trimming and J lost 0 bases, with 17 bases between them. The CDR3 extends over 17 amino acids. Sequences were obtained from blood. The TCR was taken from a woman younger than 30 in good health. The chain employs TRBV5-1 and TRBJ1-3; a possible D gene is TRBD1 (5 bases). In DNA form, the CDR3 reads TGCGCCAGCAGCGCGAACAAGGGGTCTAACTCTGGAAACACCATATATTTT. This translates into CASSANKGSNSGNTIYF.